The present T cell receptor (beta chain) was sequenced within a study of T cell responses to AZD1222 COVID-19 vaccine. As for this clone: Antigen unknown.

General study points: It should be noted that donors were predominantly white British and more often female, and clonal diversity was possibly underestimated.

The method was immunoSEQ multiplex PCR; TCRdb's version includes in-frame clones alone and lacks a portion of them. The sample holds 45,000 to 55,000 clones, around 84% seen once. Germline V gene data show CDR1 as SGHAT and CDR2 as FQNNGV. The V and J ends lost 2 bases and 2 bases respectively, with 11 bases between them. This CDR3 contains 15 residues. This receptor was identified in an adult in good health. V is TRBV11-2 and J is TRBJ2-3; the D is unclear. The sample here was peripheral blood, taken on day 0 of AZD1222 vaccination. The CDR3 region has the DNA TGTGCCAGCAGCTTATTTTCCAGTATCACAGATACGCAGTATTTT. It encodes CASSLFSSITDTQYF.